This TCR beta chain was captured in a study of T cells after yellow fever vaccination. TCRdb fed the 5' RACE reads into MiXCR, producing one record per CDR3 protein. Among some 240,000 distinct CDR3 sequences listed, roughly 4% were seen once. Whole-study results and caveats: Only a minor proportion of clonotypes was detected across both CD4 and CD8 compartments. The presence of abundant clonotypes contaminating from the bulk population was possible in FACS-sorted repertoires.

There are 13 residues in the CDR3. Per germline, CDR1 SGHKS and CDR2 YYEKEE (reference sequence). The V gene lost 0 bases and the J gene lost 7 bases, with 8 bases spanning the gap. There are many counts of this clonotype. Its target is unknown. The sequence was obtained from a man aged 18 to 30 who received the YFV17D yellow fever vaccine. The chain has TRBV5-5 and TRBJ1-5; no firm D call. The material was PBMCs, obtained 15 days after the yellow fever booster vaccination. This CDR3 is CASSLEGYQPQHF. The DNA of the CDR3 is TGTGCCAGCAGCTTGGAAGGGTACCAGCCCCAGCATTTT.